This record concerns one T cell receptor (beta chain) sequence. TCRdb keeps only in-frame clones here, not all; method: immunoSEQ multiplex PCR. This table holds 65,000 to 95,000 clones, roughly 98% found once. Per germline, CDR1 MNHNS and CDR2 SASEGT. Trimming pared 7 bases from V and 0 bases from J, leaving 13 bases between. This CDR3 region has 15 residues. The entry originates in a study of technical replicates of blood from a handful of donors. The V and J genes are TRBV6-1 and TRBJ2-4, with D possibly matching TRBD2 (6 bases). Sequencing input: T cells isolated from PBMCs. The source is a human donor in good health. CDR3 DNA sequence: TGTGCCAGCACCGGGGGACTGCTAGCCAAAAACATTCAGTACTTC. It yields the protein CASTGGLLAKNIQYF.